The T cell receptor (beta chain) described here comes from a study of regulatory T cells in long-lasting Graves disease (dated by TCRdb to 2020 to 2022). Regarding the research as a whole: Patients with newly diagnosed Graves' disease had been on antithyroid drugs for under 3 months. Peripheral blood TCR sequencing and RNA sequencing compared persistent Graves' disease patients with newly diagnosed Graves' disease patients. The study was conducted in China and was registered as a clinical trial. TCR sequencing covered some 13 persistent and 20 newly diagnosed Graves' disease patients, some 33 samples in total. Overall study results and their limits: Persistent patients shared more public clonotypes among themselves (roughly 2,700) than newly diagnosed patients did (about 900). TRBV28, TRBJ1-2 and TRBJ2-5 were preferentially used in persistent disease, while TRBV20-1 and TRBJ2-1 were favored in newly diagnosed disease. Lower TCR Shannon entropy and fewer highly expanded clones were observed in persistent Graves' disease patients than in newly diagnosed patients, which suggested clonal expansion. Sequencing and analysis were restricted to the TCR beta chain. Because the primary lesion, thyroid tissue, could not be accessed, the study looked at peripheral blood alone. As a limitation, the authors acknowledged that the small sample size may reduce accuracy.

This clonotype was picked up many times. There is no known antigen for this receptor. No much larger clonotype is one base removed from it; base qualities were not supplied. The library relied on multiplex PCR. Sequencing took place on an Illumina HiSeq 4000. TCR beta libraries were built with iRepertoire HTBI primers and Arm-PCR amplification of CDR3 regions. PCR products were gel purified before sequencing. The authors processed their data as follows. Across samples, 60 to 70 TRBV and 12 to 15 TRBJ segments were identified and used for gene usage analysis of CDR3 amino acid clonotypes. COPE and FqMerger were used to merge filtered high-quality paired reads into contigs. BLAST was used to align contigs to IMGT TRBV, TRBD and TRBJ reference genes, with CDR3 defined following IMGT. Any clonotype with a frequency above 0.1% was counted as a highly expanded clone. Repertoire diversity was measured by Shannon entropy, and V-J evenness by the Gini coefficient. Public clonotypes were defined as clonotypes shared by more than one individual. TCRdb took the public reads, trimmed them with fastp at Q25, ran MiXCR for clone calling and kept in-frame beta chains. Merged by CDR3 protein, the rows form single entries marked with the most common genes and DNA. TCRdb's processing, not the authors' own work, is the source of the V and J calls. The sample table lists 360,000 or so distinct CDR3 sequences, approximately 12% of them with a count of one. Approximately 19% of the sample comes from the top ten.

The trim is 6 bases for V and 2 bases for J, with a gap of 17 bases between the germline ends. The CDR3 has 15 amino acids, counting the end cysteine and phenylalanine. The kept DNA is CDR3 alone, 45 bases in frame from the first base. The germline V gene specifies MDHEN as CDR1 and SYDVKM as CDR2. Reading the label with the study, this specimen's time point is: newly diagnosed GD, antithyroid drugs for less than 3 months. RNA was extracted from PBMCs in TRIzol for both TCR sequencing and RNA sequencing. The diagnosis of Graves' disease was made according to American Thyroid Association guidelines. The patients came from an endocrinology department in Xi'an, China. Each patient gave around 9.2 milliliters of peripheral blood, collected in an EDTA anticoagulant tube. PBMCs were isolated by Ficoll Paque Plus density gradient separation without further T cell sorting. RNA quality was checked with an Agilent 2100 Bioanalyzer and agarose gel, and concentration with a NanoDrop 2000.

This sample was shared with a second study, whose subject was T cells in Graves' hyperthyroidism and ophthalmopathy. In that second paper, the authors write: Graves' hyperthyroidism was defined as stable when no progression to ophthalmopathy occurred over 18 months of follow-up. Hyperthyroidism patients were aged 18 to 65 years and newly diagnosed, with disease duration of less than 2 months. Patients with uncontrolled infections, other autoimmune diseases, pregnancy or lactation were excluded. Diagnoses relied on clinical symptoms, serum thyroxine and TRAb, thyroid ultrasound and orbital computed tomography. The TCR CDR3 was subjected to a first round of RT-PCR using the HTBI primer set and the Qiagen OneStep RT-PCR kit. Most expanded thyroid clonotypes (frequency above 0.001) were also found in blood, which suggests that blood repertoires may mirror thyroid immune responses. In cross-validation, a model built on a 13 V-J signature told ophthalmopathy apart from stable hyperthyroidism with 87.88% sensitivity and roughly 83% specificity, and in testing the same model reached 80%/75%. In validation, progression to ophthalmopathy was predicted by the model with approximately 67% sensitivity and 72% to 80% specificity, a median of about 6.8 months before onset. A discovery cohort of about a hundred patients, roughly 45 with Graves' ophthalmopathy and about 58 with stable Graves' hyperthyroidism, was used to find distinguishing TCR V-J signatures. Prospective prediction of ophthalmopathy was tested in an independent validation cohort of approximately 19 hyperthyroidism patients and 15 to 17 patients who later progressed to ophthalmopathy. The 100 discovery patients were randomly split 7:3 into training and test sets. Thyroid tissue and blood T-cell repertoires from six Graves' hyperthyroidism patients were also compared in the study. Once sampling was done, hyperthyroidism patients were given methimazole at a starting dose of 30 mg daily, whereas ophthalmopathy patients were given high-dose intravenous methylprednisolone. The libraries were constructed in a second round of multiplex PCR and then size-selected and purified. Sequencing of the libraries was done on an Illumina HiSeq2000 using paired-end 100 bp reads. SOAPnuke was used to process the raw data, removing reads that contained adapters or uncalled bases, had a mean Phred below 15, or lacked an exact match to the constant primer or identifier. COPE v1.2.5 was used to merge high-quality paired reads, and clonotypes were defined as unique nucleotide sequences. Clonotypes were aligned to IMGT TRBV, TRBD and TRBJ reference segments using MiTCR v1.1. The analysis included only V-J combinations with a frequency above 0.0001, which together covered approximately 99% of the repertoires. A TCS score was defined as the ratio of F50 (clonal expansion) to E x V (chaos), with BLOSUM62-based TCRdist applied between CDR3 peptides within each V-J. Welch's t-statistics and random forest reduced around 510 V-J features to under 15, which were used in a naive Bayes classifier (R e1071). Sample size was not statistically predetermined, and investigators were not blinded to group allocation. The paper describes TCR Vbeta CDR3 sequencing of around 140 peripheral blood samples, made up of 43 ophthalmopathy patients, 70 to 80 hyperthyroidism patients and about 17 progressor patients.

The material sequenced was peripheral blood mononuclear cells (PBMCs), taken at new diagnosis, from a patient treated with antithyroid drugs. The clonotype comes from a woman under 30 with Graves disease. Donor details come from another sample of the same person, matched by shared clones. The rearranged chain carries TRBV28 and TRBJ2-7, with the D segment possibly TRBD1 or TRBD2, each aligning over 5 bases. This receptor has the CDR3 CASSLSGGGPYEQYF. The nucleotide sequence is given as TGTGCCAGCAGCCTTTCGGGTGGGGGTCCCTACGAGCAGTACTTC.